The clone carrying this T cell receptor beta chain was seen only a few times. No antigen is known for it. Averaging about 0.12 L, one heparinised blood draw came from each individual donor. Germline V CDR1 and CDR2: SQVTM, ANQGSEA. After removal of 7 bases from V and 7 bases from J, the junction contained 11 bases not matched to a gene. The CDR3 extends over 13 amino acids. The whole isolated RNA underwent reverse transcription, so sequencing captured expressed TCRB transcripts. Here immunoSEQ multiplex PCR was the method, and the copy in TCRdb shows in-frame clones only, minus some. The table lists approximately 400,000 clones, roughly 16% of them singletons. These data come from a study of beta chain features in type 1 diabetes. Study observations and caveats: A potential PCR bias toward shorter templates would be equal in patient and control samples.

Sequencing input: naive CD4+ T cells from blood. This clonotype was obtained from a woman aged 18 to 35 in good health. The V and J genes are TRBV29-1 and TRBJ1-2, with 8 positions matching TRBD1. CDR3 coding DNA: TGCAGCGCTCTAGGACAGGGCGGTGGTGGCTACACCTTC. The encoded protein is CSALGQGGGGYTF.